This T cell receptor beta chain was captured by sequencing in a study of T cells in Graves' hyperthyroidism and ophthalmopathy. Study details: At the time of initial diagnosis and before any treatment, peripheral blood was collected.

Amplification yielded TCR beta CDR3 regions, with RNA transcripts as the source. The study used the HTBI primer set for a first-round RT-PCR of the TCR CDR3. TCRdb re-analysed the multiplex PCR reads in MiXCR, keeping a single row per CDR3 protein. The data show more than 350,000 distinct CDR3 sequences, with 15% to 20% seen just once and approximately 35% held by the top ten. General study results and limits: A model of 13 V-J pairs discriminated ophthalmopathy from stable hyperthyroidism. Most thyroid-expanded clonotypes above 0.001 were also found in blood.

The sample holds many counts of this clonotype. What it binds is unknown. The ends were cut back, 1 base at V and 6 bases at J, with 7 bases in the middle. CDR3 size: 13 residues. Germline CDR1 reads MNHEY; CDR2 reads SMNVEV (reference sequence). The sequence was obtained from a woman aged 25-40 years with Graves' hyperthyroidism that later progressed to Graves' ophthalmopathy. Sequenced sample: blood. This chain uses TRBV27 with TRBJ2-1; D ambiguous. Here the CDR3 DNA reads TGTGCCAGCAGTTTATGGCAGACCAATGAGCAGTTCTTC. Translating it yields CASSLWQTNEQFF.